This entry describes one T cell receptor beta chain. As originally analysed: The authors estimated nucleated cell counts from reference gene primer amplification. TCRdb keeps only in-frame clones here, not all; method: immunoSEQ multiplex PCR. D and trimming come from the DNA, and the V and J calls and clone size come from that table. The sample has about 65,000 clones, about four fifths seen once; the top ten hold about 33%. The data were obtained in a study of blood T cell repertoires in COVID-19. The overall study: Sites in the United States, Italy and Spain provided acute and convalescent COVID-19 samples. PBMCs, B-cell-depleted T cells, or T cells provided the cDNA or gDNA that made up the material.

CDR1 and CDR2 (germline): SGHRS, YFSETQ. This CDR3 comprises 14 residues. J was trimmed by 5 bases and V by 6 bases; bases with no gene match: 10. The receptor was derived from a human donor in a cohort sampled during active COVID-19. Sequencing used peripheral blood. This chain links TRBV5-1 with TRBJ2-5, with TRBD1 identical over 7 bases. The CDR3 DNA reads TGCGCCAGCAACGGGGACAGTCCTTGGGAGACCCAGTACTTC. Protein: CASNGDSPWETQYF. The complete variable domain, with remaining parts taken from reference TRBV5-1 and TRBJ2-5, reads KAGVTQTPRYLIKTRGQQVTLSCSPISGHRSVSWYQQTPGQGLQFLFEYFSETQRNKGNFPGRFSGRQFSNSRSEMNVSTLELGDSALYLCASNGDSPWETQYFGPGTRLLVL.